This T cell receptor (beta chain) was identified during a study of cytomegalovirus exposure and HLA in healthy donors. This clone was observed a single time. Its antigen is currently unknown. Study-level findings and limits: In a later analysis, common viral pathogens appeared linked to several of the most significant clusters. Reported performance of the classifier showed diagnosis of cytomegalovirus status with high specificity and sensitivity. Altogether, about 160 TCR beta chains were recorded as cytomegalovirus-associated. Earlier analysis found most TCR beta V segments productive about 87% or about 30% of the time.

This CDR3 has 14 amino acids. Germline CDR1 is SGHTA and CDR2 is FQGNSA. V dropped 5 bases and J dropped 5; count of bases not matched to a gene: 6. The PCR used 60 Vbeta and 13 Jbeta primers. Assay: immunoSEQ multiplex PCR; the TCRdb copy retains only in-frame clones and omits some. The sample has tens of thousands of clones, roughly three quarters seen once. This clonotype was sampled from a woman between 45 and 65 years old in good health and CMV-seropositive. The chain links TRBV7-2 to TRBJ1-2; 9 bases fit TRBD1. Sequencing input: PBMCs. CDR3 sequence: CASSVRTGEYGYTF. CDR3 in DNA: TGTGCCAGCAGCGTTCGGACAGGGGAATATGGCTACACCTTC.